Described below is a single TCR beta chain sequence and its context. The data belong to a study of blood T cell repertoires in COVID-19. Whole-study context: Nucleic acid was either cDNA or gDNA, and it came from T cells, B-cell-depleted T cells, or PBMCs.

Data came from immunoSEQ multiplex PCR; TCRdb stores just in-frame clones and leaves some out. The sample shows approximately 150,000 clones, 80% to 90% of them seen only once. The CDR3 is made up of 13 amino acids. Germline CDR1 reads KGHSH; CDR2 reads LQKENI. Trimming took 3 bases from V and 5 from J, leaving 10 bases between them. This TCR was sampled from a man in his fifties who had recovered from COVID-19. The chain carries TRBV18 and TRBJ2-5; D is possibly TRBD2 (5 bases). The sample consisted of PBMCs or T cells enriched from blood (not recorded which). CDR3 coding DNA: TGTGCCAGCTCACCGGGAGTTGACGAGACCCAGTACTTC. It codes for CASSPGVDETQYF.